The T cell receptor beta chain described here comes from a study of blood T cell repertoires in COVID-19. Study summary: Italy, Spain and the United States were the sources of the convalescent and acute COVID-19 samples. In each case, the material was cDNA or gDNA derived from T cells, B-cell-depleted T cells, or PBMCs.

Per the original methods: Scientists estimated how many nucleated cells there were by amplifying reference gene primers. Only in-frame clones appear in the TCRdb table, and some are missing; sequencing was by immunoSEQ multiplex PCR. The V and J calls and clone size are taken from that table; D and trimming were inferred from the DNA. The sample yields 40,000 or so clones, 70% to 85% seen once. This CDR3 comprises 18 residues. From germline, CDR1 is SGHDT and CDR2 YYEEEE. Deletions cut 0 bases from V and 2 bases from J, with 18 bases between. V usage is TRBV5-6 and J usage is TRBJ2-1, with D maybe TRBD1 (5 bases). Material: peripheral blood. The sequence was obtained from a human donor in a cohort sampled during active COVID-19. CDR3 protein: CASSLARSGNIPYNEQFF. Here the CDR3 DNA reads TGTGCCAGCAGCTTGGCGAGGTCAGGGAATATCCCCTACAATGAGCAGTTCTTC.